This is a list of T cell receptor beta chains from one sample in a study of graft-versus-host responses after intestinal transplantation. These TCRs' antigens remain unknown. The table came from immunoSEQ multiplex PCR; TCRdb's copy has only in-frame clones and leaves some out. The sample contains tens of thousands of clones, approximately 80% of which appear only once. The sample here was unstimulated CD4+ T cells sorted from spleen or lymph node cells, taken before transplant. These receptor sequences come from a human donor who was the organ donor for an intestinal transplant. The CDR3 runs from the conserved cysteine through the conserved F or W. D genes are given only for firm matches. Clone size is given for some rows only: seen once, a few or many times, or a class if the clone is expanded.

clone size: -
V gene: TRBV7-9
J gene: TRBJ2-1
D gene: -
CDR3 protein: CASSFYQGTYNEQFF
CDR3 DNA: TGTGCCAGCAGCTTTTACCAGGGGACCTACAATGAGCAGTTCTTC

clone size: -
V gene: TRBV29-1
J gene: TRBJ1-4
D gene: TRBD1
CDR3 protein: CSVGTGAGEKLFF
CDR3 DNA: TGCAGCGTTGGGACAGGGGCGGGTGAAAAACTGTTTTTT

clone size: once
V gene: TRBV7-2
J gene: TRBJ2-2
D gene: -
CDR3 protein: CASSPDTGELFF
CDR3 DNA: TGTGCCAGCAGCCCGGACACCGGGGAGCTGTTTTTT

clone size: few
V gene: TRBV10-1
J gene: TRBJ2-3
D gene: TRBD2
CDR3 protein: CASSEFSGADTQYF
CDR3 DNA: TGCGCCAGCAGTGAGTTTAGCGGGGCAGATACGCAGTATTTT

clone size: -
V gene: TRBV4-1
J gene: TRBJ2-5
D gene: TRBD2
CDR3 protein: CASSQGTSGGNIKETQYF
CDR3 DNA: TGCGCCAGCAGCCAAGGTACTAGCGGGGGCAACATTAAAGAGACCCAGTACTTC

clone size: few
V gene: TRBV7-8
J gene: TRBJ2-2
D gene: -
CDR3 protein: CASSLIPTNTGELFF
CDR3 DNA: TGTGCCAGCAGCTTAATTCCCACGAACACCGGGGAGCTGTTTTTT

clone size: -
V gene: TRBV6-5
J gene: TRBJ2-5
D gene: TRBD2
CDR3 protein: CASTRSGARQETQYF
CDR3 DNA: TGTGCCAGCACCCGTAGCGGGGCAAGACAAGAGACCCAGTACTTC

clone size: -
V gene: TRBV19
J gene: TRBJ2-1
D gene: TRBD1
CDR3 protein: CASSSLASGTGVGNEQFF
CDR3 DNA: TGTGCCAGTAGTTCCCTAGCGTCCGGGACAGGGGTTGGCAATGAGCAGTTCTTC

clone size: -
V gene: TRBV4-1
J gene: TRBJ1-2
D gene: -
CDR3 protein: CASNRTAFSYGYTF
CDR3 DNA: TGCGCCAGCAACAGGACAGCCTTTTCCTATGGCTACACCTTC

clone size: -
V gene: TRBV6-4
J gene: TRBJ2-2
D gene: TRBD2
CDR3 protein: CASNSHSGGENTGELFF
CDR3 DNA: TGTGCCAGCAATTCCCATAGCGGGGGGGAGAACACCGGGGAGCTGTTTTTT